The rows below give T cell receptor beta chains drawn from one sample of a study of shared clonotypes between healthy human individuals. Some clones are missing from TCRdb's copy, which holds only in-frame ones; the method was immunoSEQ multiplex PCR. Among roughly 490,000 clones, roughly 85% were seen once, and the ten largest hold approximately 12%. Sequencing was carried out using PBMCs. The receptors here all came from a woman aged 40 to 55 in good health. Some clones in this sample may be carry-over from other donors' samples. The CDR3 runs from the conserved cysteine through the conserved F or W. D genes are given only for firm matches. Clone size, where shown, is once, few, many, or a class for clones that have expanded.

few	-	TRBV5-1	TRBJ2-2	CASSLEQAITGELFF	TGCGCCAGCAGCTTAGAACAGGCGATCACCGGGGAGCTGTTTTTT
-	TRBD2	TRBV10-3	TRBJ2-3	CATTLIGLAGDTQYF	TGTGCCACCACCCTAATAGGGCTAGCGGGAGATACGCAGTATTTT
-	-	TRBV21-1	TRBJ2-7	CASSKGGDQGIAYEQYF	TGTGCCAGCAGCAAAGGCGGTGACCAGGGGATTGCTTACGAGCAGTACTTC
-	TRBD1	TRBV18	TRBJ2-1	CASSPGQYNEQFF	TGTGCCAGCTCACCGGGACAGTACAATGAGCAGTTCTTC
-	-	TRBV15	TRBJ1-1	CATSVERGVNTEAFF	TGTGCCACCAGTGTTGAACGGGGGGTGAACACTGAAGCTTTCTTT
few	TRBD2	TRBV5-4	TRBJ2-7	CASSLFSGSYEQYF	TGTGCCAGCAGCTTGTTTAGCGGGAGTTACGAGCAGTACTTC
-	TRBD1	TRBV19	TRBJ1-5	CASGDRAHGQPQHF	TGTGCCAGTGGGGACAGGGCGCACGGTCAGCCCCAGCATTTT
-	-	TRBV11-2	TRBJ1-3	CASSLGPIGAGNTIYF	TGTGCCAGCAGCTTAGGCCCCATTGGGGCTGGAAACACCATATATTTT
few	-	TRBV5-1	TRBJ1-3	CASSFTQGSSGNTIYF	TGCGCCAGCAGCTTTACGCAGGGTTCTTCTGGAAACACCATATATTTT
-	-	TRBV7-2	TRBJ2-7	CASSLAGGSAAYEQYF	TGTGCCAGCAGCTTAGCGGGAGGAAGTGCGGCTTACGAGCAGTACTTC
-	-	TRBV28	TRBJ1-5	CASSFAGLGSNQPQHF	TGTGCCAGCAGTTTCGCGGGGTTAGGGAGCAATCAGCCCCAGCATTTT
-	-	TRBV18	TRBJ2-1	CASSPPAGLLYNEQFF	TGTGCCAGCTCACCACCGGCAGGGCTATTATACAATGAGCAGTTCTTC
-	-	TRBV5-1	TRBJ2-5	CASSLAGAQQETQYF	TGCGCCAGCAGCTTGGCCGGCGCCCAGCAAGAGACCCAGTACTTC
once	TRBD2	TRBV7-2	TRBJ2-3	CASSLVVGRREVDTQYF	TGTGCCAGCAGCTTAGTAGTCGGTAGGCGGGAGGTAGATACGCAGTATTTT
-	-	TRBV28	TRBJ1-3	CASSFLGGGSGNTIYF	TGTGCCAGCAGTTTCCTCGGGGGGGGCTCTGGAAACACCATATATTTT
-	TRBD1	TRBV10-3	TRBJ1-1	CAISESGQGSTEAFF	TGTGCCATCAGTGAGTCGGGACAGGGAAGCACTGAAGCTTTCTTT
-	-	TRBV27	TRBJ2-2	CASSLGSDPNTGELFF	TGTGCCAGCAGTTTAGGTAGCGACCCGAACACCGGGGAGCTGTTTTTT
few	TRBD1	TRBV29-1	TRBJ1-1	CSVETGGNTEAFF	TGCAGCGTTGAGACAGGGGGTAACACTGAAGCTTTCTTT
-	-	TRBV11-2	TRBJ2-1	CASSGDLAAGEEQFF	TGTGCCAGCAGCGGGGACTTAGCCGCGGGTGAAGAGCAGTTCTTC
-	TRBD1	TRBV7-9	TRBJ1-2	CASSLPTGNYGYTF	TGTGCCAGCAGCTTACCGACAGGGAACTATGGCTACACCTTC
-	-	TRBV7-2	TRBJ1-5	CASSLGRGGDQPQHF	TGTGCCAGCAGCTTAGGGCGCGGGGGCGATCAGCCCCAGCATTTT
-	TRBD1	TRBV30	TRBJ1-6	CAWGDREYNSPLHF	TGTGCCTGGGGGGACAGGGAGTATAATTCACCCCTCCACTTT
once	TRBD2	TRBV7-3	TRBJ2-5	CASSLPGLAGEETQYF	TGTGCCAGCAGCTTACCGGGACTAGCGGGAGAAGAGACCCAGTACTTC
-	TRBD1	TRBV7-7	TRBJ2-7	CASSLSTGAIYEQYF	TGTGCCAGCAGCTTATCGACAGGGGCAATCTACGAGCAGTACTTC